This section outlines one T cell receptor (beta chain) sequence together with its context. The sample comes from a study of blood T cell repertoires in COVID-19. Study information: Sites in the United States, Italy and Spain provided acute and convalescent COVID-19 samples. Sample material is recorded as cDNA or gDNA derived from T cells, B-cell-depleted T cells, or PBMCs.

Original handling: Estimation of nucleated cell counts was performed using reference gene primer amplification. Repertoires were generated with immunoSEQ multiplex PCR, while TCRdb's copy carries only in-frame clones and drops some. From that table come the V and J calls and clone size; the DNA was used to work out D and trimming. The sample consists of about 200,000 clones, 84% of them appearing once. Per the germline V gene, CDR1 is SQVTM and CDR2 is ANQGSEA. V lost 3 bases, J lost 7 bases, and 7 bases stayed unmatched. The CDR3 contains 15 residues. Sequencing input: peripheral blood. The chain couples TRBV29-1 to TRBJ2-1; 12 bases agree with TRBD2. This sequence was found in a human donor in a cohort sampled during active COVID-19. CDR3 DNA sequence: TGCAGCGTTGATAAGACTAGCGGGAGAACGAATGAGCAGTTCTTC. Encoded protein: CSVDKTSGRTNEQFF.